One sample yielded the 21 T cell receptor beta chains listed below, sequenced in a study of CD8 T cells in ankylosing spondylitis. Study conclusions and caveats: One TCR beta motif, made up of under ten highly homologous variants, appeared characteristic of ankylosing spondylitis blood.

These TCRs' antigens remain unknown. TCRdb independently ran MiXCR on the 5' RACE reads; one entry per CDR3 protein. The repertoire consists of about 340,000 distinct CDR3 sequences, with around 7.6% occurring once and the leading ten covering 14% to 15%. The sequencing sample was made of blood, either unsorted or a sorted T cell fraction (not recorded which). The receptors here all came from a male donor with ankylosing spondylitis.

The rearrangement joins TRBV7-6 to TRBJ2-3, with D perhaps matching TRBD2 (6 bases). Per the germline V gene, CDR1 is SGHVS and CDR2 is FNYEAQ. The CDR3 length is 14 residues. The V gene lost 5 bases and the J gene lost 1 base, with 10 bases spanning the gap. The CDR3 region has the DNA TGTGCCAGCAGCCATAGCGGAGGCACAGATACGCAGTATTTT. This encodes CASSHSGGTDTQYF.

The chain recombines TRBV28 with TRBJ2-6; possibly TRBD1 for D (5 bases). The germline V gene encodes CDR1 MDHEN and CDR2 SYDVKM. The CDR3 length is 16 residues. Trimming shortened V by 4 bases and J by 0 bases, and 10 bases separated the two germline ends. The CDR3 DNA follows: TGTGCCAGCAGTTCCCTTGGGGCCTCTGGGGCCAACGTCCTGACTTTC. This translates into CASSSLGASGANVLTF.

The chain couples TRBV4-1 to TRBJ2-1; D may be TRBD1 (8 bases). CDR1 is MGHRA, CDR2 YSYEKL, per germline. With 7 bases removed from V and 8 bases from J, the gap between germline ends came to 24 bases. The CDR3 is made up of 16 amino acids. The CDR3 loop is CASTPGARTGRDEQFF. CDR3 in DNA: TGCGCCAGCACCCCCGGGGCCCGGACAGGGAGGGATGAGCAGTTCTTC.

The chain combines TRBV5-5 with TRBJ2-1; 7 bases map to TRBD2. J gave up 7 bases and V 3 bases, and 4 bases lay outside the gene matches. The length of the CDR3 is 13 residues. Per germline, CDR1 SGHKS and CDR2 YYEKEE (reference sequence). This CDR3 reads CASSYTGGNEQFF. CDR3 nucleotide sequence: TGTGCCAGCAGCTATACGGGAGGAAATGAGCAGTTCTTC.

In DNA, the CDR3 is TGCAGCGTCGGGGCCCCGGGTACCATTCAGTACTTC. Translating it yields CSVGAPGTIQYF. The chain is built from TRBV29-1 and TRBJ2-4; D may match TRBD1 or TRBD2 (5 bases each). The CDR3 runs to 12 residues. V lost 6 bases to trimming and J lost 9 bases, with 15 bases between them. The germline V gene has CDR1 SQVTM and CDR2 ANQGSEA.

In this sample, this clonotype turned up many times. This rearrangement joins TRBV12-3 or TRBV12-4 to TRBJ2-7, with 7 bases identical to TRBD1. The CDR3 is made up of 13 amino acids. The V gene end was trimmed by 4 bases and the J gene end by 2 bases; junction bases not matched to a gene: 2. CDR3 nucleotide sequence: TGTGCCAGCAGTTCGGGACAGCCCTACGAGCAGTACTTC. This gives the protein CASSSGQPYEQYF.

This clonotype came up many times. The chain joins TRBV29-1 to TRBJ2-2; tentative D call: TRBD1 (5 bases). In germline, CDR1 is SQVTM, CDR2 ANQGSEA. The CDR3 has 13 residues. Deletions cut 6 bases from V and 0 bases from J, with 8 bases between. The CDR3, as DNA: TGCAGCGTCAGGGTTCCGAACACCGGGGAGCTGTTTTTT. Protein: CSVRVPNTGELFF.

The chain uses TRBV12-3 or TRBV12-4 and TRBJ2-1; 11 bases line up with TRBD2. Germline trimming cut 6 bases from V and 3 bases from J; bases unmatched to any gene: 10. This CDR3 spans 17 amino acids. As DNA, the CDR3 is TGTGCCAGCAGCTCCCGGGCTAGCGGGAGGAACTACAATGAGCAGTTCTTC. Its protein product is CASSSRASGRNYNEQFF.

This clonotype was observed a handful of times. The rearrangement uses TRBV7-9 and TRBJ1-4; D possibly corresponds to TRBD1 (5 bases). Germline CDR1 SEHNR, CDR2 FQNEAQ (reference sequence). V gave up 4 bases and J gave up 4 bases, with 16 bases separating them. The CDR3 loop spans 16 amino acids. The CDR3 reads CASSSFTTARNEKLFF. CDR3 sequence (DNA): TGTGCCAGCAGCTCATTCACGACAGCCCGTAATGAAAAACTGTTTTTT.

In its sample, this clonotype was seen many times. The chain uses TRBV12-3 or TRBV12-4 and TRBJ1-1; D is possibly TRBD1 (6 bases). The CDR3 extends over 13 amino acids. Trimming removed 10 bases from V and 5 bases from J, with 17 bases in between. The CDR3 nucleotides are TGTGCCACTGGCGTAGGGGGGGTTACTGAAGCTTTCTTT. Translation: CATGVGGVTEAFF.

This clonotype was counted a few times. The J gene is TRBJ2-3, the V gene TRBV2, with a possible D match to TRBD2 (5 bases). V lost 7 bases and J lost 3, with 11 bases in between. Germline V gene lookup returns CDR1 SNHLY and CDR2 FYNNEI. The CDR3 contains 13 residues. The CDR3 is CASTLAETDTQYF. The CDR3 DNA reads as TGTGCCAGCACCCTAGCTGAAACAGATACGCAGTATTTT.

This clonotype turned up a few times. The chain has TRBV5-5 and TRBJ2-7; TRBD2 matches 8 bases. Trimming at V came to 0 bases and at J to 4 bases, leaving 0 bases not matched to a gene. CDR1 and CDR2 (germline): SGHKS, YYEKEE (reference sequence). CDR3 size: 13 residues. In DNA, the CDR3 is TGTGCCAGCAGCTTGGCTAGCGGGTACGAGCAGTACTTC. It yields the protein CASSLASGYEQYF.

This clonotype has just a few counts. This chain links TRBV5-1 with TRBJ1-1; D uncertain. Trimming cost V 4 bases and J 1 base, with 11 bases left between them. Germline loops: CDR1 SGHRS, CDR2 YFSETQ. The CDR3 loop spans 14 amino acids. This CDR3 is CASSAYRENTEAFF. In DNA form, the CDR3 reads TGCGCCAGCAGCGCATACAGAGAGAACACTGAAGCTTTCTTT.

This clonotype was seen many times. The rearrangement links TRBV5-1 to TRBJ2-3; possible D gene TRBD2, 5 bases. V dropped 7 bases and J dropped 5 bases, with 17 bases sitting between them. CDR3 size: 14 residues. Germline V lookup: CDR1 SGHRS, CDR2 YFSETQ. CDR3 protein: CASRDGGIGDTQYF. CDR3 in DNA: TGCGCCAGCCGGGATGGCGGAATCGGAGATACGCAGTATTTT.

This chain uses TRBV12-3 or TRBV12-4 with TRBJ2-2, with D perhaps being TRBD1 or TRBD2 (5 bases each). V lost 5 bases and J lost 13, with 23 bases in between. The CDR3 runs 15 residues. The CDR3 DNA is TGTGCCAGCAGTCTCAGGGACGCCGCGGGTTGGAGGCTGTTTTTT. Translation: CASSLRDAAGWRLFF.

In its sample, this clonotype was seen a few times. The chain couples TRBV5-1 to TRBJ2-7, with 11 bases aligning to TRBD2. CDR1 and CDR2 from the germline V gene are SGHRS and YFSETQ. Losses at the gene ends were 2 bases for V and 0 bases for J; bases not matched to a gene: 7. This CDR3 has 17 amino acids. The CDR3 reads CASSFLAGGPSSYEQYF. The CDR3 nucleotides read TGCGCCAGCAGCTTTTTAGCGGGAGGGCCTAGCTCCTACGAGCAGTACTTC.

This clonotype was observed a handful of times. The CDR3 here is CASGLELAGEDTQYF. The CDR3 DNA sequence: TGCGCCAGCGGCCTGGAGCTAGCGGGCGAAGATACGCAGTATTTT. The V call is TRBV5-1, the J call TRBJ2-3; TRBD2 aligns across 8 bases. Germline V lookup: CDR1 SGHRS, CDR2 YFSETQ. The CDR3 is made up of 15 amino acids. V lost 7 bases to trimming and J lost 5 bases; unmatched junction nucleotides: 12.

The rearrangement joins TRBV4-3 to TRBJ1-5; D remains unclear. This CDR3 comprises 15 residues. The germline V and J ends were trimmed by 2 bases and 3 bases, with 11 bases remaining between them. CDR1 and CDR2 (germline): LGHNA, YSLEER. The CDR3 sequence: CASSQTALSNQPQHF. In nucleotides, the CDR3 is TGCGCCAGCAGCCAAACGGCGTTGTCCAATCAGCCCCAGCATTTT.

The rearrangement links TRBV4-1 to TRBJ1-5, with D tentatively TRBD1 (5 bases). The CDR3 is made up of 17 amino acids. Germline V gene data show CDR1 as MGHRA and CDR2 as YSYEKL. Deletions cut 0 bases from V and 2 bases from J, with 14 bases between. The CDR3: CASSQDRAGDGNQPQHF. As DNA, the CDR3 is TGCGCCAGCAGCCAAGATAGGGCGGGGGATGGCAATCAGCCCCAGCATTTT.

The chain combines TRBV7-9 with TRBJ2-1; D is perhaps TRBD2 (6 bases). From germline, CDR1 is SEHNR and CDR2 FQNEAQ (reference sequence). The CDR3 length is 14 residues. The V and J ends lost 3 bases and 10 bases respectively, with 16 bases between them. The CDR3 DNA sequence: TGTGCCAGCAGCTTCTCGGGAGTCAAAAGGGAGCAGTTCTTC. It is translated as CASSFSGVKREQFF.

This clonotype was seen a few times. The chain links TRBV6-1 to TRBJ1-2, with 8 bases that match TRBD1. CDR1 and CDR2 (germline): MNHNS, SASEGT. Trimming removed 6 bases from V and 3 bases from J; junction bases left unmatched: 3. The CDR3 runs to 13 residues. The CDR3 here is CASRPTGDYGYTF. Written as DNA, the CDR3 is TGTGCCAGCAGGCCGACAGGGGACTATGGCTACACCTTC.